The rows below give T cell receptor beta chains drawn from one sample of a study of identifying expanded T cells in peripheral blood. This table comes from immunoSEQ multiplex PCR, and its TCRdb copy is limited to in-frame clones, with some not included. The repertoire has over 90,000 clones, approximately 88% of them found once; the top ten carry roughly an eighth. Sequenced material: blood. The receptors stem from a person aged 18-70 years in good health. CDR3s include the opening cysteine and the closing phenylalanine or tryptophan. The D gene is left open where the match is weak. The size of a clone is reported for some rows only, either as once, few or many, or as a class for expanded clones.

NA | TRBJ1-2 | NA | TRBV7-2 | TGTGCCAGCAGCTTATACCGGCTCCAGAACTATGGCTACACCTTC | CASSLYRLQNYGYTF
NA | TRBJ2-7 | NA | TRBV28 | TGTGCCAGCAGTCCCCACAGGGTTGGGGAGCAGTACTTC | CASSPHRVGEQYF
few | TRBJ1-3 | NA | TRBV11-2 | TGTGCCAGCAGCTTTACAGGGCCCACCATATATTTT | CASSFTGPTIYF
NA | TRBJ1-1 | NA | TRBV7-5 | TGTGCCAGAAGCACCGGGACAGGGGCCTCAAATGAAGCTTTCTTT | CARSTGTGASNEAFF
NA | TRBJ1-1 | NA | TRBV7-9 | TGTGCCAGCAGCTTCGGTGCGGCGGGAGGAGAAACTGAAGCTTTCTTT | CASSFGAAGGETEAFF
NA | TRBJ2-3 | TRBD2 | TRBV27 | TGTGCCAGCAGTTTCCTAGCGGGTTCGAGCACAGATACGCAGTATTTT | CASSFLAGSSTDTQYF
few | TRBJ2-2 | TRBD1 | TRBV29-1 | TGCAGCGCCCTGACAGGGGTCGGGGAGCTGTTTTTT | CSALTGVGELFF
NA | TRBJ1-2 | NA | TRBV7-8 | TGTGCCAGCAGCTTAGCGAGGGGGGGCTACACCTTC | CASSLARGGYTF
NA | TRBJ1-2 | NA | TRBV18 | TGTGCCAGCTCACCAGTACAACGTCCGGAACTTAACTATGGCTACACCTTC | CASSPVQRPELNYGYTF
NA | TRBJ1-6 | NA | TRBV7-2 | TGTGCCAGCAGCCCTCCGGGAGGTAATTCACCCCTCCACTTT | CASSPPGGNSPLHF
NA | TRBJ2-2 | NA | TRBV27 | TGTGCCAGCAGTCGCAGGGGGAACACCGGGGAGCTGTTTTTT | CASSRRGNTGELFF
NA | TRBJ2-1 | TRBD1 | TRBV7-9 | TGTGCCAGCAGCTTAGGGGACAGAAGGTCAGGTGAGCAGTTCTTC | CASSLGDRRSGEQFF
NA | TRBJ1-2 | NA | TRBV6-5 | TGTGCCAGCAGTTACTCGAGGGGTTACAGTTATGGCTACACCTTC | CASSYSRGYSYGYTF
NA | TRBJ1-3 | NA | TRBV2 | TGTGCCAGCAGGAGCGCTGGAAACACCATATATTTT | CASRSAGNTIYF
NA | TRBJ1-1 | TRBD1 | TRBV5-1 | TGCGCCAGCAGCTTAGAATTATTGGACAGGGCTTTCTTT | CASSLELLDRAFF
NA | TRBJ2-3 | NA | TRBV7-6 | TGTGCCAGCAGCCCATACAAGGGGTCAGATACGCAGTATTTT | CASSPYKGSDTQYF
NA | TRBJ2-1 | NA | TRBV7-2 | TGTGCCAGCAGCCACCCGCCCCCTAGCTGGGAGCAGTTCTTC | CASSHPPPSWEQFF
once | TRBJ2-3 | NA | TRBV5-6 | TGTGCCAGCAGCGGGTCGGGACTCCACACAGATACGCAGTATTTT | CASSGSGLHTDTQYF
few | TRBJ2-7 | TRBD1 | TRBV11-2 | TGTGCCAGCAGCATAGACAGGGGATCCTACGAGCAGTACTTC | CASSIDRGSYEQYF
once | TRBJ2-1 | NA | TRBV6-6 | NA | CASILAASYNEQFF
NA | TRBJ1-2 | NA | TRBV6-5 | TGTGCCAGCAGTTACTCCCCGACAGCCAACTATGGCTACACCTTC | CASSYSPTANYGYTF
NA | TRBJ1-4 | TRBD1 | TRBV27 | TGTGCCAGCAGTCCCTGGACAGGGGAGGGTGAAAAACTGTTTTTT | CASSPWTGEGEKLFF
NA | TRBJ2-6 | TRBD2 | TRBV7-9 | TGTGCCAGCAGCTTACGGACTAGCTCTGGGGCCAACGTCCTGACTTTC | CASSLRTSSGANVLTF
NA | TRBJ2-1 | NA | TRBV14 | TGTGCCAGCAGCCAGGTTTACAATGAGCAGTTCTTC | CASSQVYNEQFF
NA | TRBJ1-1 | NA | TRBV11-1 | TGTGCCAGCAGCTTACGGGAGGCGAACACTGAAGCTTTCTTT | CASSLREANTEAFF
NA | TRBJ1-6 | NA | TRBV5-1 | TGCGCCAGCAGCTTGGGAGGGTATAATTCACCCCTCCACTTT | CASSLGGYNSPLHF
NA | TRBJ2-7 | NA | TRBV5-6 | TGTGCCAGCAGCTTGATATTAGCCGGAGAGTACGAGCAGTACTTC | CASSLILAGEYEQYF
NA | TRBJ2-7 | NA | TRBV21-1 | TGTGCCAGCAGCAAAGGCCAAGACGGCCCTAGGGAACGATGGGAGCAGTACTTC | CASSKGQDGPRERWEQYF
NA | TRBJ1-2 | NA | TRBV5-1 | TGCGCCAGCAGCCCCGGTTGGGGGCCTGGCTACACCTTC | CASSPGWGPGYTF
NA | TRBJ2-2 | NA | TRBV30 | TGTGCCTGGACGATGAGGGACACTTACACCGGGGAGCTGTTTTTT | CAWTMRDTYTGELFF
NA | TRBJ2-4 | NA | TRBV4-2 | TGTGCCAGCAGCTCTGGACTGGGTGGTACCAAAAACATTCAGTACTTC | CASSSGLGGTKNIQYF
NA | TRBJ2-7 | NA | TRBV28 | TGTGCCAGCAGCAGAGGAGGCGGCGCCTACGAGCAGTACTTC | CASSRGGGAYEQYF
few | TRBJ2-3 | NA | TRBV28 | TGTGCCAGCAGTTTATTCGGGGAGACAGATACGCAGTATTTT | CASSLFGETDTQYF